This TCR beta chain is from a study of T-cell memory formation after mild COVID-19. General study findings and limits: From day 15 to 85, contracting clones were balanced between CD4 and CD8, whereas later expanders leaned toward CD4+.

The 5'RACE method, run with constant-segment primers, produced TCR alpha and TCR beta cDNA libraries (carrying sample barcodes and UMIs). A single record per CDR3 protein comes from TCRdb applying MiXCR to the 5' RACE reads. The sample consists of about 620,000 distinct CDR3 sequences, approximately 18% of them appearing once. This clonotype occurred a few times. Its specificity is not known. The V gene lost 0 bases and the J gene lost 3 bases, with 9 bases spanning the gap. This CDR3 region has 15 residues. The germline CDR1 and CDR2 sequences are LGHNA and YSLEER. The TCR was taken from an adult woman who had mild COVID-19 (a few samples of this study predate the infection). Cell type and time point are not known. The sequenced sample consisted of PBMCs or a T cell subset sorted from them (not recorded which). The chain links TRBV4-3 to TRBJ2-1; maybe TRBD2 (6 bases). The CDR3 sequence: CASSQEEGDYNEQFF. In DNA form, the CDR3 reads TGCGCCAGCAGCCAAGAGGAGGGAGACTACAATGAGCAGTTCTTC.